This T cell receptor beta chain was found in a study of shared clonotypes between healthy human individuals. Negatively enriched CD4+ T cells were divided by CD45RA into naive and memory. To note about this clone: Antigen specificity is unknown.

The repertoire was sequenced with immunoSEQ multiplex PCR; TCRdb's copy has only in-frame clones and lacks some. The sample includes under 1,900,000 clones, approximately 98.5% of them seen just once. Broader study findings: Inspection by rarefaction showed sorted-subset sequencing to be incomplete despite large depth.

CDR1 WSHSY and CDR2 SAAADI come from the germline V gene. J gave up 5 bases and V 0 bases, and 15 bases lay outside the gene matches. The CDR3 is 18 amino acids. Sequenced material: naive CD4+ T cells sorted from blood. Subset described: CD45RA+ positively selected. This TCR derives from a young man in good health. This rearrangement joins TRBV10-2 to TRBJ2-7; TRBD2 aligns across 8 bases. Here the CDR3 reads CASSESAGTGTRFHEQYF. DNA of the CDR3: TGCGCCAGCAGTGAGTCGGCTGGGACCGGGACTAGGTTCCACGAGCAGTACTTC.